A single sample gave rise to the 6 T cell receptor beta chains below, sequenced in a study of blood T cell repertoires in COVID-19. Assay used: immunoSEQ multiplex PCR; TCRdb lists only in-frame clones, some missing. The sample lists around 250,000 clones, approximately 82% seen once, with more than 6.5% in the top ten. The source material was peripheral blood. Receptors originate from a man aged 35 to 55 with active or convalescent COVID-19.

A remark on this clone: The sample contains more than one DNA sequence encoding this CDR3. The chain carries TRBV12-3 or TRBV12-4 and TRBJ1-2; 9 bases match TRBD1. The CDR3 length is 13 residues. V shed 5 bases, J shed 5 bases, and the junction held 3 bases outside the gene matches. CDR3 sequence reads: CASSPGTGYGYTF. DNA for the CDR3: TGTGCCAGCAGTCCCGGGACAGGGTATGGCTACACCTTC.

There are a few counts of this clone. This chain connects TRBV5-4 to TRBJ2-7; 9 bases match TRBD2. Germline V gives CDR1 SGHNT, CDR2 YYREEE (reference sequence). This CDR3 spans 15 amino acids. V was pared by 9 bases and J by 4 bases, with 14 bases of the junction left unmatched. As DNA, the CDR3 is TGTGCCACCCATACTATAGCGGGGGCGGCTTACGAGCAGTACTTC. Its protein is CATHTIAGAAYEQYF. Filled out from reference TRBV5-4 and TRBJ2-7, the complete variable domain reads ETGVTQSPTHLIKTRGQQVTLRCSSQSGHNTVSWYQQALGQGPQFIFQYYREEENGRGNFPPRFSGLQFPNYSSELNVNALELDDSALYLCATHTIAGAAYEQYFGPGTRLTVT.

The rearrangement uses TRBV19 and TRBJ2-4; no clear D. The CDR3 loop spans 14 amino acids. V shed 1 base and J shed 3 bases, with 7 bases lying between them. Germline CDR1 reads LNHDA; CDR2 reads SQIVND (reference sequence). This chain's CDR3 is CASSIGTFKNIQYF. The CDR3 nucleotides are TGTGCCAGTAGTATAGGTACTTTCAAAAACATTCAGTACTTC. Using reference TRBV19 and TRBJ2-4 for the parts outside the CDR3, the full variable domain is DGGITQSPKYLFRKEGQNVTLSCEQNLNHDAMYWYRQDPGQGLRLIYYSQIVNDFQKGDIAEGYSVSREKKESFPLTVTSAQKNPTAFYLCASSIGTFKNIQYFGAGTRLSVL.

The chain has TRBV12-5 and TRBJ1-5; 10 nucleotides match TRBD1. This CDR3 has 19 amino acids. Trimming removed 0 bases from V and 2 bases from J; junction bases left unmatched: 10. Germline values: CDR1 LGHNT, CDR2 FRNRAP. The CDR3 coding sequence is TGTGCTAGTGGTTTGGTACAAGGGACAGGGGTACGAGGCAATCAGCCCCAGCATTTT. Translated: CASGLVQGTGVRGNQPQHF.

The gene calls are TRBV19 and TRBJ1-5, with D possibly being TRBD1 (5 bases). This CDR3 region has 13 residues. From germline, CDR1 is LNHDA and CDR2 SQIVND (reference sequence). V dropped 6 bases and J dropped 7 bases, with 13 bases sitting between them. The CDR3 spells CASSPLGGQPQHF. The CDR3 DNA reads TGTGCCAGTAGCCCCCTCGGGGGGCAGCCCCAGCATTTT.

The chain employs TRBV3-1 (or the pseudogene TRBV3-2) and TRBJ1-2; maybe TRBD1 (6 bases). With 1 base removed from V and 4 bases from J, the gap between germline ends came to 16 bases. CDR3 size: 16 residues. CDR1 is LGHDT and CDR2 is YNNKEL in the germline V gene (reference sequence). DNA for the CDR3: TGTGCCAGCAGCCAAGGTTGGAATGGGGGGGCCTATGGCTACACCTTC. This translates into CASSQGWNGGAYGYTF.